This T cell receptor beta chain was captured by sequencing in a study of cytomegalovirus exposure and HLA in healthy donors. Study outcomes and limitations: Presence/absence analyses treated sequencing depth as roughly uniform across donors.

CDR1 SGHRS and CDR2 YFSETQ come from the germline V gene. The V gene lost 6 bases and the J gene lost 0 bases, with 10 bases spanning the gap. CDR3 length equals 15 residues. Use of 60 Vbeta and 13 Jbeta primers characterized the PCR. Repertoires were generated with immunoSEQ multiplex PCR, while TCRdb's copy carries only in-frame clones and drops some. The sample lists approximately 150,000 clones; 70% to 90% were seen once. As to this clone: The antigen is not known.

The receptor's source is a girl between 5 and 17 years old in good health and CMV-seropositive. The sample comprised PBMCs. The J gene is TRBJ1-6, the V gene TRBV5-1, with D possibly matching TRBD1 (5 bases). The CDR3 reads CASTPTASYNSPLHF. In DNA form, the CDR3 reads TGCGCCAGCACTCCGACAGCCTCCTATAATTCACCCCTCCACTTT.